This T cell receptor beta chain was observed in a study of cytotoxic CD8 clonotypes in ibrutinib-treated CLL. Study results and limitations: Clonality rose at ibrutinib response and fell back toward baseline at progression.

CDR1 is MNHEY, CDR2 SMNVEV, per germline (reference sequence). V lost 7 bases to trimming and J lost 5 bases; unmatched junction nucleotides: 15. The CDR3 extends over 18 amino acids. Sequencing was performed with immunoSEQ multiplex PCR; in TCRdb, only in-frame clones are kept and a portion is missing. The sample holds under 300,000 clones, less than 85% seen once. Of note for this clone: Its antigen is undetermined.

As input for TCR beta libraries, about 2.2 micrograms of genomic DNA came from cryopreserved PBMCs. The chain is built from TRBV27 and TRBJ2-2; TRBD2 agrees at 11 bases. This specimen consisted of PBMCs, obtained at disease progression, from a patient treated with ibrutinib. The clonotype originates from a human donor with chronic lymphocytic leukemia. The CDR3 sequence: CASTRLAGFGYSTGELFF. The DNA of the CDR3 is TGTGCCAGCACCCGACTAGCGGGGTTTGGATATTCTACCGGGGAGCTGTTTTTT.